Listed below are T cell receptor beta chains from one sample, sequenced in a study of PD-1 blockade in classical Hodgkin lymphoma. The table came from immunoSEQ multiplex PCR; TCRdb's copy has only in-frame clones and leaves some out. The repertoire holds under 15,000 clones, with less than 90% as singletons. The sequencing used peripheral blood mononuclear cells (PBMCs), collected at baseline. These receptors originate from a human donor with classical Hodgkin lymphoma. CDR3s include the opening cysteine and the closing phenylalanine or tryptophan. D genes are given only for firm matches. Size values are once, few and many counts, or a class for expanded clones, and some rows have none.

>TRBJ2-7|NA|13|TRBV11-3|NA
CASSLGGEYEQYF
TGTGCCAGCAGCTTAGGGGGGGAATACGAGCAGTACTTC
>TRBJ1-2|NA|13|TRBV6-5|TRBD1
CASSWTGGYGYTF
TGTGCCAGCAGTTGGACAGGGGGCTATGGCTACACCTTC
>TRBJ2-7|NA|13|TRBV13|NA
CASSPKWGYEQYF
TGTGCCAGCAGCCCTAAGTGGGGCTACGAGCAGTACTTC
>TRBJ1-1|NA|19|TRBV10-3|TRBD1
CAISDLAVRGQGVMAEAFF
TGTGCCATCAGTGACCTTGCCGTACGAGGACAGGGAGTGATGGCTGAAGCTTTCTTT
>TRBJ2-1|once|15|TRBV28|TRBD1
CASSLLGRGLHEQFF
TGTGCCAGCAGTTTATTAGGCAGGGGGCTTCATGAGCAGTTCTTC
>TRBJ2-7|NA|15|TRBV9|TRBD1
CASSPGQGTVYEQYF
TGTGCCAGCAGCCCGGGACAGGGAACGGTCTACGAGCAGTACTTC
>TRBJ2-3|NA|16|TRBV7-2|NA
CASSLEGGFSTDTQYF
TGTGCCAGCAGCTTAGAAGGCGGCTTTAGCACAGATACGCAGTATTTT
>TRBJ2-7|NA|13|TRBV6-4|TRBD2
CASRSGGSYEQYF
TGTGCCAGCCGTAGCGGGGGATCCTACGAGCAGTACTTC
>TRBJ2-1|NA|15|TRBV7-7|NA
CASSAGLQSRNEQFF
TGTGCCAGCAGCGCGGGACTCCAATCGCGGAATGAGCAGTTCTTC
>TRBJ2-2|few|16|TRBV7-9|NA
CASSPWTLANTGELFF
TGTGCCAGCAGCCCTTGGACTCTCGCGAACACCGGGGAGCTGTTTTTT